This TCR beta chain stems from a study of shared clonotypes between healthy human individuals. Per germline, CDR1 KGHSH and CDR2 LQKENI. The CDR3 is 17 amino acids. With V trimmed by 0 bases and J by 3 bases, 9 bases remained unmatched. CD45RO negativity and positive selection for CCR7 defined naive CD8 cells, a population that excluded terminally differentiated effector memory CD45RA+ cells. Only in-frame clones appear in the TCRdb table, and some are missing; sequencing was by immunoSEQ multiplex PCR. The sample yields around 2,100,000 clones, just under 95% seen once. The sample taken for sequencing was naive CD8+ T cells sorted from blood. The chain recombines TRBV18 with TRBJ2-7; 9 bases match TRBD2. This clonotype was sampled from a young man in good health. The CDR3 reads CASSPPGLAGNLYEQYF. The DNA for the CDR3 is TGTGCCAGCTCACCACCCGGGCTAGCGGGAAACCTCTACGAGCAGTACTTC.